This T cell receptor (beta chain) was sequenced in a study of blood T cell repertoires in COVID-19. Background on the study: The cDNA or gDNA used as material had been derived from T cells, B-cell-depleted T cells, or PBMCs.

Source study methods: Nucleated cell counts were estimated from reference gene primer amplification. The data were produced by immunoSEQ multiplex PCR, yet TCRdb's version contains in-frame clones alone and is incomplete. From that table come the V and J calls and clone size; the DNA was used to work out D and trimming. The sample consists of 30,000 to 35,000 clones, roughly nine tenths of them appearing once. This clone showed up just a few times. CDR3 length equals 15 residues. The receptor's source is a human donor with active COVID-19. The donor label of this sample is uncertain. Sequencing used peripheral blood. V usage is TRBV21-1 and J usage is TRBJ2-7; the table's D call, TRBD1, was not checked against the DNA. TRBV21-1 is given as a pseudogene. The CDR3 region has the DNA TGTGCCAGCAGCAGCCGACAGGGCTGTCCCTACGAGCAGTACTTC. Amino acid sequence: CASSSRQGCPYEQYF.